One and the same sample provided the 26 T cell receptor beta chains below, sequenced in a study of regulatory T cells in long-lasting Graves disease (dated by TCRdb to the early 2020s). Per the publication, the time point label means: persistent/refractory GD, antithyroid drugs over 5 years with positive TRAb. For both TCR sequencing and RNA sequencing, RNA was extracted from PBMCs in TRIzol. The method was multiplex PCR. These reads were obtained on an Illumina HiSeq 4000. iRepertoire HTBI primers and Arm-PCR amplification of CDR3 regions were used to construct TCR beta libraries. In-frame beta chains were kept once TCRdb had trimmed the public reads at Q25 with fastp and called clones with MiXCR. Each CDR3 protein gets just one entry, which takes the most common genes and DNA from the rows behind it. The sample profile shows roughly 500,000 distinct CDR3 sequences; around 20% of them were found once. The ten largest clones represent approximately 8% of the sample.

Here the sequenced sample was peripheral blood mononuclear cells (PBMCs), taken when the disease was refractory, from a patient treated with antithyroid drugs. All receptors come from a female donor with Graves disease.

Comment on this clonotype: The likely explanation is a read error, given a far larger clone one base away. This chain connects TRBV6-1 to TRBJ1-2; TRBD1 is a possible D gene (5 bases). Germline CDR1 and CDR2: MNHNS and SASEGT. V was shortened by 8 bases and J by 2 bases, with 9 bases between the two germline ends. The CDR3 totals 12 residues. The CDR3 protein is CASRQTNYGYTF. CDR3 coding DNA: TGTGCCAGCCGACAGACCAACTATGGCTACACCTTC.

CDR3 coding DNA: TGCGCCAGCAGCTTGTCTTCCCCCCGGGGAGGTGGCTACACCTTC. It specifies CASSLSSPRGGGYTF. V gene TRBV5-1 combines with J gene TRBJ1-2, with D unclear. CDR3 length equals 15 residues. V gave up 1 base and J gave up 7 bases, with 17 bases separating them. Germline V gene data show CDR1 as SGHRS and CDR2 as YFSETQ. Using reference TRBV5-1 and TRBJ1-2 for the parts outside the CDR3, the full variable domain is KAGVTQTPRYLIKTRGQQVTLSCSPISGHRSVSWYQQTPGQGLQFLFEYFSETQRNKGNFPGRFSGRQFSNSRSEMNVSTLELGDSALYLCASSLSSPRGGGYTFGSGTRLTVV.

Many counts were recorded for this clonotype. V gene TRBV7-2 combines with J gene TRBJ2-7; maybe TRBD2 (6 bases). This CDR3 contains 15 residues. With 5 bases removed from V and 2 bases from J, the gap between germline ends came to 16 bases. Germline loops: CDR1 SGHTA, CDR2 FQGNSA. The CDR3 loop is CASSLGGASTYEQYF. CDR3 DNA sequence: TGTGCCAGCAGCCTCGGGGGTGCTAGCACCTACGAGCAGTACTTC.

This clonotype was detected only a few times. The J gene is TRBJ2-6, the V gene TRBV3-1, with D possibly matching TRBD1 (6 bases). Germline V gene sequence: CDR1 LGHDT, CDR2 YNNKEL (reference sequence). This CDR3 is 16 amino acids long. Trimming stripped 5 bases from V and 4 bases from J, with 15 bases between. CDR3 in amino acids: CASSVRTGTGANVLTF. The CDR3 DNA reads TGTGCCAGCAGCGTTCGGACGGGGACAGGGGCCAACGTCCTGACTTTC.

The gene calls are TRBV6-2 or TRBV6-3 and TRBJ1-5; no definite D call. The CDR3 totals 13 residues. V gave up 6 bases and J gave up 3 bases, with 9 bases separating them. Per the germline V gene, CDR1 is MNHEY and CDR2 is SVGEGT. CDR3 region: CASRAGNNQPQHF. The CDR3 nucleotides read TGTGCCAGCAGAGCAGGTAACAATCAGCCCCAGCATTTT.

The sample holds many counts of this clonotype. This chain connects TRBV12-3 or TRBV12-4 to TRBJ1-1; D not resolved. CDR3 length: 17 amino acids. Trimming pared 0 bases from V and 0 bases from J, leaving 14 bases between. The CDR3 DNA reads TGTGCCAGCAGTTTAGCGAGAGGGAACGAGGTGAACACTGAAGCTTTCTTT. Its translation is CASSLARGNEVNTEAFF.

The sample holds a few counts of this clonotype. V usage is TRBV5-1 and J usage is TRBJ2-5, with D possibly being TRBD2 (7 bases). Germline CDR1 and CDR2: SGHRS and YFSETQ. This CDR3 comprises 15 residues. The V end lost 4 bases, the J end lost 4 bases, and 17 bases lay between the germline ends. CDR3 in amino acids: CASSPAGGGAETQYF. The CDR3 DNA sequence: TGCGCCAGCAGCCCCGCCGGAGGGGGGGCAGAGACCCAGTACTTC.

This clonotype was detected a few times. The chain carries TRBV14 and TRBJ1-6; D unresolved. Germline values: CDR1 SGHDN, CDR2 FVKESK. CDR3 size: 14 residues. V dropped 1 base and J dropped 5 bases, with 6 bases sitting between them. For the CDR3, the DNA is TGTGCCAGCAGCCAAGGGCACCATAATTCACCCCTCCACTTT. Its protein is CASSQGHHNSPLHF.

As concerns this clonotype: A much larger clone is a single base away; this may be a read error. The gene calls are TRBV7-8 and TRBJ2-7; D gene ambiguous. The CDR3 has 13 amino acids. Germline loops: CDR1 SGHVS, CDR2 FQNEAQ. For the CDR3, the DNA is TGTGCCGGCAGCCAAGGGCCTTCCTACGAGCAGTACTTC. This gives the protein CAGSQGPSYEQYF.

This clonotype has a count of ten or more. The gene calls are TRBV6-1 and TRBJ1-1, with no clear D. The V gene lost 4 bases and the J gene lost 1 base, with 7 bases spanning the gap. The germline V gene encodes CDR1 MNHNS and CDR2 SASEGT. The CDR3 totals 13 residues. The DNA of the CDR3 is TGTGCCAGCAGTGTCGCTGAGAACACTGAAGCTTTCTTT. Translation: CASSVAENTEAFF.

This clonotype was counted ten times or more. The chain combines TRBV24-1 with TRBJ2-5; 7 bases match TRBD1. CDR1 and CDR2 from the germline V gene are KGHDR and SFDVKD. V trimming: 3 bases; J trimming: 1 base; junction bases outside the gene matches: 4. This CDR3 is built from 15 residues. In nucleotides, the CDR3 is TGTGCCACCAGTGATCCCCGGGACAGCCAAGAGACCCAGTACTTC. Translated: CATSDPRDSQETQYF.

This clonotype was detected once. Being one base from a much bigger clone, this may be a read error. This chain joins TRBV6-5 and TRBJ2-7, with 10 bases fitting TRBD2. Per germline, CDR1 MNHEY and CDR2 SVGAGI. J lost 1 base, V lost 2 bases, and 11 bases had no gene match. The CDR3 is 18 residues long. CDR3 bases: TGTGCCAGCAGTTACAGAACTAGCGGGATTGGGAAATCCTACGAGCAGTACTTC. It specifies CASSYRTSGIGKSYEQYF.

This clonotype was observed at least ten times. The V and J genes are TRBV20-1 and TRBJ2-5; 9 bases agree with TRBD2. Germline assignment: CDR1 DFQATT and CDR2 SNEGSKA (reference sequence). J was trimmed by 2 bases and V by 6 bases; bases with no gene match: 13. CDR3 length: 16 residues. The CDR3 sequence is CSATPSSGSRQETQYF. In nucleotides, the CDR3 is TGCAGTGCAACCCCGAGTAGCGGGAGTCGACAAGAGACCCAGTACTTC.

This clonotype was observed many times. The chain couples TRBV27 to TRBJ2-7; the match to TRBD2 covers 7 bases. After removal of 5 bases from V and 6 bases from J, the junction contained 13 bases not matched to a gene. Germline assignment: CDR1 MNHEY and CDR2 SMNVEV (reference sequence). The CDR3 length is 15 residues. In DNA, the CDR3 is TGTGCCAGCAGTCAACCTGGGGAGGGTTCGGTCGAGCAGTACTTC. Encoded protein: CASSQPGEGSVEQYF.

The chain recombines TRBV28 with TRBJ2-1, with 13 bases that match TRBD2. Per germline, CDR1 MDHEN and CDR2 SYDVKM. V lost 8 bases, J lost 9 bases, and 10 bases stayed unmatched. The CDR3 loop spans 15 amino acids. The CDR3 DNA reads as TGTGCCAGCGAGGTAGGGACTAGCGGGATTAGTGAGCAGTTCTTC. This codes for CASEVGTSGISEQFF. The variable domain in full, completed from reference TRBV28 and TRBJ2-1, reads DVKVTQSSRYLVKRTGEKVFLECVQDMDHENMFWYRQDPGLGLRLIYFSYDVKMKEKGDIPEGYSVSREKKERFSLILESASTNQTSMYLCASEVGTSGISEQFFGPGTRLTVL.

This clonotype was seen ten or more times. V is TRBV5-1 and J is TRBJ2-7; D is tentatively TRBD1 or TRBD2 (6 bases each). The V end was cut by 3 bases, the J end by 2 bases, with 24 bases between. The germline V gene has CDR1 SGHRS and CDR2 YFSETQ. CDR3 length equals 18 residues. In nucleotides, the CDR3 is TGCGCCAGCAGCTGGGGGGCTCAGGGAGAGCGGCTAACCTACGAGCAGTACTTC. Protein sequence: CASSWGAQGERLTYEQYF.

This clonotype was detected many times. The gene calls are TRBV30 and TRBJ1-1, with D possibly matching TRBD1 (5 bases). Between the trimmed V and J ends, which lost 0 bases and 10 bases, there was a span of 12 bases. The CDR3 has 12 residues. Germline V gives CDR1 GTSNPN, CDR2 SVGIG (reference sequence). The CDR3 sequence is CAWSVGRAGAFF. CDR3 DNA sequence: TGTGCCTGGAGTGTGGGGCGGGCTGGAGCTTTCTTT.

This clonotype was recorded many times. The J gene is TRBJ1-1, the V gene TRBV20-1; 9 positions agree with TRBD1. V dropped 6 bases and J dropped 3; count of bases not matched to a gene: 8. This CDR3 region has 14 residues. Germline values: CDR1 DFQATT, CDR2 SNEGSKA (reference sequence). CDR3: CSAMGTGSYTEAFF. CDR3 sequence (DNA): TGCAGTGCCATGGGGACAGGGTCGTACACTGAAGCTTTCTTT.

This clonotype was observed at least ten times. Written as DNA, the CDR3 is TGTGCCAGCAGTACGTCCGGGGCCACTGAAGCTTTCTTT. Amino acids: CASSTSGATEAFF. The gene calls are TRBV12-3 or TRBV12-4 and TRBJ1-1, with D tentatively TRBD1 (5 bases). CDR3 size: 13 residues. V was clipped by 5 bases and J by 4 bases, with 11 bases between them.

The table lists this clonotype with many counts. CDR3 residues: CASSSTPGHLNQPQHF. The CDR3 nucleotides read TGTGCCAGCAGTTCTACCCCGGGACACCTGAATCAGCCCCAGCATTTT. This rearrangement joins TRBV12-3 or TRBV12-4 to TRBJ1-5; a possible D gene is TRBD1 (6 bases). The CDR3 contains 16 residues. With 4 bases removed from V and 4 bases from J, the gap between germline ends came to 17 bases.

The rearrangement joins TRBV15 to TRBJ1-1, with unresolved D. Looked up from germline, CDR1 is LNHNV and CDR2 is YYDKDF (reference sequence). The CDR3 is 14 residues long. V gave up 4 bases and J gave up 6 bases, with 15 bases separating them. The CDR3 DNA reads as TGTGCCACCAGCAACCGGGCTGAGGGTGCTGAAGCTTTCTTT. Translated: CATSNRAEGAEAFF.

In its sample, this clonotype was seen a few times. The chain couples TRBV2 to TRBJ2-5; 11 bases align to TRBD2. The end of the DNA is better explained by TRBJ2-1, so the J call may be wrong. The CDR3 has 14 amino acids. The germline CDR1 and CDR2 sequences are SNHLY and FYNNEI. The CDR3 sequence: CASSVSGRAGEQFF. The CDR3 region has the DNA TGTGCCAGCAGTGTTAGCGGGAGGGCTGGAGAGCAGTTCTTC.

This clonotype was observed at least ten times. This chain links TRBV7-2 with TRBJ1-1, with D unresolved. The CDR3 has 15 amino acids. V was pared by 3 bases and J by 0 bases, with 11 bases between. CDR1 and CDR2 (germline): SGHTA, FQGNSA. CDR3 amino acids: CASSFGRNMNTEAFF. The CDR3 DNA reads as TGTGCCAGCAGCTTTGGAAGAAACATGAACACTGAAGCTTTCTTT.

This clonotype was seen ten or more times. V gene TRBV2 combines with J gene TRBJ2-3, with 9 positions matching TRBD2. This CDR3 contains 16 residues. Trimming removed 10 bases from V and 0 bases from J; junction bases left unmatched: 11. CDR1 SNHLY and CDR2 FYNNEI come from the germline V gene. The CDR3 DNA sequence: TGTGCCACCAAAGAACTAGCGGGTGATAGCACAGATACGCAGTATTTT. It translates to CATKELAGDSTDTQYF.

This clonotype was seen ten or more times. The genes are TRBV29-1 and TRBJ2-7, with 9 nucleotides matching TRBD1. CDR1 is SQVTM and CDR2 is ANQGSEA in the germline V gene. This CDR3 spans 14 amino acids. V shed 6 bases, J shed 3 bases, and the junction held 9 bases outside the gene matches. Written as DNA, the CDR3 is TGCAGCGTGAAGGGGACAGGGAGTTTCTACGAGCAGTACTTC. It yields the protein CSVKGTGSFYEQYF.

This clonotype was detected many times. V and J are TRBV10-3 and TRBJ2-5, with D tentatively TRBD2 (6 bases). V was clipped by 2 bases and J by 5 bases, with 15 bases between them. The CDR3 runs to 15 residues. CDR1 and CDR2 (germline): ENHRY, SYGVKD. CDR3 region: CAISELRGRIETQYF. The CDR3 region has the DNA TGTGCCATCAGTGAGCTCCGGGGGAGGATTGAGACCCAGTACTTC.